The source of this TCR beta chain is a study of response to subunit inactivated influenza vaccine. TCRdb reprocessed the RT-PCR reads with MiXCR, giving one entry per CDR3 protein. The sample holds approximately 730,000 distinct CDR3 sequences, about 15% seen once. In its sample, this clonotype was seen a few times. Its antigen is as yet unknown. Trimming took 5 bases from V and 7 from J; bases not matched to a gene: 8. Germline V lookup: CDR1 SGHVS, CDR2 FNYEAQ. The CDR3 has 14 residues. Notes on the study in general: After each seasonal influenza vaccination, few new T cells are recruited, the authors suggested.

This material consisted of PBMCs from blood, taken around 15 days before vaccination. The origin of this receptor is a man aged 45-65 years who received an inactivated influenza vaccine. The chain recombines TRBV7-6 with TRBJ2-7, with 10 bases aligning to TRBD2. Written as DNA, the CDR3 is TGTGCCAGCAGCAAAGGGACTAGCGTGGAAGAGCAGTACTTC. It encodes CASSKGTSVEEQYF. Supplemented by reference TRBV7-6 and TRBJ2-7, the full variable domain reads GAGVSQSPRYKVTKRGQDVALRCDPISGHVSLYWYRQALGQGPEFLTYFNYEAQQDKSGLPNDRFSAERPEGSISTLTIQRTEQRDSAMYRCASSKGTSVEEQYFGPGTRLTVT.